This passage covers 28 T cell receptor beta chains from one sample sequenced in a study of human T cells and chemical hapten exposure (dated by TCRdb to about 2021). Libraries were constructed by RACE. For sequencing, a NextSeq 500 was employed. The raw public reads went through TCRdb reprocessing: fastp at Q25, MiXCR clone calling, in-frame beta chains kept. For every CDR3 protein sequence, its rows merge into one entry that carries the most common genes and DNA. A total of roughly 53,000 distinct CDR3 sequences appear in this sample, about 10% of them only once. The ten largest make up about 15% of the sample. The sample's time point label, decoded: patch test 3, about 24 weeks after DPC sensitization. Read against the paper, the sample's treatment or condition label means: therapeutic diphenylcyclopropenone sensitization with weekly scalp DPC. The source material was whole blood, sampled in connection with sensitization to the hapten diphenylcyclopropenone (DPC). The receptors originated from a woman between 35 and 50 years old with alopecia areata. Some clones in this sample may be carry-over from other donors' samples.

This clonotype occurred a few times. This chain links TRBV20-1 with TRBJ2-1, with 9 nucleotides matching TRBD1. This CDR3 spans 14 amino acids. Germline-derived CDR1 and CDR2 are DFQATT and SNEGSKA (reference sequence). The V gene end was trimmed by 2 bases and the J gene end by 9 bases; junction bases not matched to a gene: 8. The CDR3 region is CSARRGQGKREQFF. CDR3 nucleotide sequence: TGCAGTGCTAGAAGGGGACAGGGAAAGCGTGAGCAGTTCTTC.

The chain combines TRBV20-1 with TRBJ2-7; TRBD1 matches 7 bases. This CDR3 has 12 amino acids. Germline-derived CDR1 and CDR2 are DFQATT and SNEGSKA (reference sequence). V lost 6 bases and J lost 3; bases outside the gene matches: 5. Written as DNA, the CDR3 is TGCAGTGCACAAGGACAGGACTACGAGCAGTACTTC. Translated, it gives CSAQGQDYEQYF.

This clonotype turned up a few times. V is TRBV7-6 and J is TRBJ1-3; D unresolved. The V and J ends lost 5 bases and 0 bases respectively, with 11 bases between them. Per the germline V gene, CDR1 is SGHVS and CDR2 is FNYEAQ. CDR3 length: 15 residues. In DNA form, the CDR3 reads TGTGCCAGCAGCCCCGGGAGTTACTCTGGAAACACCATATATTTT. Translation: CASSPGSYSGNTIYF.

The sample holds a few counts of this clonotype. The V call is TRBV6-5, the J call TRBJ2-2; D is ambiguous. CDR3 length: 17 amino acids. The germline V gene has CDR1 MNHEY and CDR2 SVGAGI. V gave up 0 bases and J gave up 3 bases, with 14 bases separating them. The CDR3 reads CASSYSKIRSDTGELFF. CDR3 nucleotides: TGTGCCAGCAGTTACTCGAAGATCAGATCGGACACCGGGGAGCTGTTTTTT.

This clonotype occurred many times. The CDR3 region has the DNA TGCGCCAGCAGAGCTACTGGCGGGGGGGCGGCAGATACGCAGTATTTT. Its protein is CASRATGGGAADTQYF. This chain uses TRBV5-1 with TRBJ2-3; 9 bases fit TRBD2. The trim removed 5 bases at V and 4 bases at J, leaving 11 bases unmatched. This CDR3 is 16 amino acids long. Germline V lookup: CDR1 SGHRS, CDR2 YFSETQ.

This chain links TRBV28 with TRBJ2-1; 7 bases are a match to TRBD1. This CDR3 spans 15 amino acids. The V gene end was trimmed by 2 bases and the J gene end by 7 bases; junction bases not matched to a gene: 8. Germline V gene data show CDR1 as MDHEN and CDR2 as SYDVKM. This CDR3 is CASSLRQGKRNEQFF. CDR3 DNA: TGTGCCAGCAGTTTAAGACAGGGAAAGCGTAATGAGCAGTTCTTC. The variable domain in full, completed from reference TRBV28 and TRBJ2-1, reads DVKVTQSSRYLVKRTGEKVFLECVQDMDHENMFWYRQDPGLGLRLIYFSYDVKMKEKGDIPEGYSVSREKKERFSLILESASTNQTSMYLCASSLRQGKRNEQFFGPGTRLTVL.

This clonotype was observed many times. The chain is built from TRBV10-2 and TRBJ1-5; a weak D match, TRBD1 (5 bases). Germline CDR1 is WSHSY and CDR2 is SAAADI. V lost 8 bases to trimming and J lost 7 bases, with 15 bases between them. The CDR3 runs 13 residues. The CDR3 sequence is CASGRGAGQPQHF. The CDR3 DNA is TGCGCCAGCGGGAGGGGCGCAGGGCAGCCCCAGCATTTT.

At least ten counts were recorded for this clonotype. This rearrangement joins TRBV7-9 to TRBJ1-2, with a possible D match to TRBD1 (6 bases). CDR3 length: 16 residues. Trimming stripped 4 bases from V and 4 bases from J, with 19 bases between. CDR1 SEHNR and CDR2 FQNEAQ come from the germline V gene (reference sequence). DNA for the CDR3: TGTGCCAGCAGCTCGATGGGGGGACAAACCTTCTATGGCTACACCTTC. Protein sequence: CASSSMGGQTFYGYTF.

In this sample, this clonotype turned up many times. This rearrangement joins TRBV3-1 to TRBJ2-5; the D gene is possibly TRBD1 (5 bases). Per the germline V gene, CDR1 is LGHDT and CDR2 is YNNKEL (reference sequence). The CDR3 contains 15 residues. Trimming stripped 3 bases from V and 4 bases from J, with 15 bases between. CDR3 sequence reads: CASSHQEGEAETQYF. The CDR3 coding sequence is TGTGCCAGCAGCCATCAAGAAGGGGAAGCAGAGACCCAGTACTTC.

The V gene is TRBV27, the J gene TRBJ2-2; 10 positions match TRBD1. The CDR3 totals 15 residues. From germline, CDR1 is MNHEY and CDR2 SMNVEV (reference sequence). J gave up 6 bases and V 7 bases, and 8 bases lay outside the gene matches. The CDR3 DNA reads as TGTGCCAGCAAACCCGGGACAGGGGAGGCCGGGGAGCTGTTTTTT. This gives the protein CASKPGTGEAGELFF.

The rearrangement links TRBV15 to TRBJ1-1; possible D gene TRBD1, 5 bases. The CDR3 runs to 16 residues. Trimming took off 0 bases at V and 6 bases at J, with 17 bases between the two ends. Germline-derived CDR1 and CDR2 are LNHNV and YYDKDF (reference sequence). CDR3: CATSRDEGTPIPEAFF. CDR3 in DNA: TGTGCCACCAGCAGAGATGAAGGGACGCCGATCCCTGAAGCTTTCTTT.

This clonotype was seen more than once but under ten times. The V call is TRBV15, the J call TRBJ1-1; the match to TRBD1 covers 7 bases. The V gene end was trimmed by 3 bases and the J gene end by 0 bases; junction bases not matched to a gene: 10. Germline V gene lookup returns CDR1 LNHNV and CDR2 YYDKDF (reference sequence). This CDR3 comprises 17 residues. The CDR3 DNA is TGTGCCACCAGCAGGCCAACAGGGGTAAGGATGAACACTGAAGCTTTCTTT. It codes for CATSRPTGVRMNTEAFF.

V and J are TRBV20-1 and TRBJ1-1; possible D gene TRBD1, 5 bases. With 0 bases removed from V and 4 bases from J, the gap between germline ends came to 18 bases. The germline V gene has CDR1 DFQATT and CDR2 SNEGSKA (reference sequence). CDR3 length: 16 amino acids. The CDR3 DNA is TGCAGTGCTAGAGATCCTTCCCAGGGCAGAGGCACTGAAGCTTTCTTT. Its translation is CSARDPSQGRGTEAFF.

This clonotype was seen a handful of times. This chain uses TRBV20-1 with TRBJ2-5; TRBD2 agrees at 7 bases. Trimming at V came to 5 bases and at J to 0 bases, leaving 9 bases not matched to a gene. Germline CDR1 is DFQATT and CDR2 is SNEGSKA (reference sequence). The length of the CDR3 is 15 residues. The CDR3 sequence: CSASGGGLYQETQYF. The DNA of the CDR3 is TGCAGTGCTTCAGGCGGGGGACTGTACCAAGAGACCCAGTACTTC.

A few counts support this clonotype. CDR3: CSARGPSGGEQITDTQYF. The DNA of the CDR3 is TGCAGTGCTAGGGGCCCTAGCGGGGGGGAGCAAATCACAGATACGCAGTATTTT. The gene calls are TRBV20-1 and TRBJ2-3; 12 bases align to TRBD2. This CDR3 region has 18 residues. J gave up 2 bases and V 3 bases, and 12 bases lay outside the gene matches. The germline V gene has CDR1 DFQATT and CDR2 SNEGSKA (reference sequence).

The genes are TRBV20-1 and TRBJ2-7; D may match TRBD1 or TRBD2 (5 bases each). CDR3 length: 15 amino acids. The V gene lost 0 bases and the J gene lost 5 bases, with 17 bases spanning the gap. The germline V gene encodes CDR1 DFQATT and CDR2 SNEGSKA (reference sequence). The CDR3 is CSARDFRDPFDEQYF. The CDR3 bases are TGCAGTGCTAGAGATTTTAGGGACCCTTTTGACGAGCAGTACTTC.

In its sample, this clonotype was seen a few times. The V gene is TRBV5-1, the J gene TRBJ2-3; 10 bases line up with TRBD2. The CDR3 loop spans 14 amino acids. With V trimmed by 0 bases and J by 5 bases, 0 bases remained unmatched. Germline-derived CDR1 and CDR2 are SGHRS and YFSETQ. The CDR3 region is CASSLGLAGDTQYF. The CDR3 DNA reads as TGCGCCAGCAGCTTGGGACTAGCGGGAGATACGCAGTATTTT.

The chain has TRBV5-4 and TRBJ2-2; D gene uncertain. The CDR3 has 14 amino acids. Germline-derived CDR1 and CDR2 are SGHNT and YYREEE (reference sequence). Trimming left V 5 bases short and J 6 bases short, with 14 bases between. CDR3 in DNA: TGTGCCAGCAGTCATCCGCTTGACCCCGGGGAGCTGTTTTTT. It encodes CASSHPLDPGELFF.

The CDR3 nucleotides are TGCGCCAGCAGCCAAGAACCTGGTCAGGTGAACACTGAAGCTTTCTTT. Translated: CASSQEPGQVNTEAFF. The chain has TRBV4-3 and TRBJ1-1; no clear D gene. CDR1 is LGHNA, CDR2 YSLEER, per germline. Trimming cost V 0 bases and J 0 bases, with 11 bases left between them. The CDR3 sequence is 16 residues long.

This clonotype was counted only a few times. The chain has TRBV7-3 and TRBJ2-7, with D hard to call. CDR3 length equals 14 residues. V lost 5 bases, J lost 0 bases, and 11 bases lay in between. Germline V lookup: CDR1 SGHTA, CDR2 FQGTGA. This chain's CDR3 is CASSPSELSYEQYF. The CDR3 DNA reads TGTGCCAGCAGCCCGAGTGAGCTCTCCTACGAGCAGTACTTC.

There are a few counts of this clonotype. The chain uses TRBV4-3 and TRBJ1-5; D remains unclear. Germline V lookup: CDR1 LGHNA, CDR2 YSLEER. This CDR3 has 13 residues. Trimming shortened V by 1 base and J by 5 bases, and 6 bases separated the two germline ends. The CDR3, as DNA: TGCGCCAGCAGCCAAGCCAGGCATCAGCCCCAGCATTTT. Translation gives CASSQARHQPQHF.

A few counts support this clonotype. The rearrangement uses TRBV7-2 and TRBJ1-6; D perhaps matches TRBD1 (6 bases). The V gene's germline CDR1 is SGHTA and CDR2 FQGNSA. Trimming stripped 5 bases from V and 10 bases from J, with 18 bases between. The CDR3 has 15 residues. CDR3 amino acids: CASSSGQTGQSPLHF. The CDR3 region has the DNA TGTGCCAGCAGCAGTGGACAGACCGGCCAGTCACCCCTCCACTTT.

There are many counts of this clonotype. The chain employs TRBV12-3 or TRBV12-4 and TRBJ2-5, with 7 bases fitting TRBD2. The CDR3 covers 14 residues. After removal of 6 bases from V and 5 bases from J, the junction contained 9 bases not matched to a gene. In DNA, the CDR3 is TGTGCCAGCAGCGCCCCGGGACTATCGGAGACCCAGTACTTC. Its protein product is CASSAPGLSETQYF.

This clonotype was found many times. The chain recombines TRBV3-1 with TRBJ1-1; D is uncertain. This CDR3 spans 12 amino acids. Germline lookup yields CDR1 LGHDT and CDR2 YNNKEL (reference sequence). Between the trimmed V and J ends, which lost 6 bases and 3 bases, there was a span of 8 bases. The CDR3 nucleotides are TGTGCCAGCAGGACGACCCACACTGAAGCTTTCTTT. This gives the protein CASRTTHTEAFF.

V gene TRBV24-1 combines with J gene TRBJ1-4, with D maybe TRBD1 (6 bases). Trimming cost V 2 bases and J 6 bases, with 12 bases left between them. The CDR3 consists of 15 residues. CDR1 KGHDR and CDR2 SFDVKD come from the germline V gene. This CDR3 reads CATSDSGHFDEKLFF. CDR3 coding DNA: TGTGCCACCAGTGATTCGGGACACTTCGATGAAAAACTGTTTTTT.

The sample holds a few counts of this clonotype. The chain joins TRBV6-2 or TRBV6-3 to TRBJ1-6; D might be TRBD1 (5 bases). The germline V gene encodes CDR1 MNHEY and CDR2 SVGEGT. Trimming cost V 4 bases and J 8 bases, with 18 bases left between them. This CDR3 is built from 16 residues. CDR3 sequence: CASSFAPGGKDSPLHF. CDR3 DNA: TGTGCCAGCAGTTTTGCCCCCGGGGGAAAGGATTCACCCCTCCACTTT.

This clonotype was seen once. The chain is built from TRBV28 and TRBJ1-5; D gene ambiguous. The CDR3 has 15 amino acids. CDR1 is MDHEN, CDR2 SYDVKM, per germline. Trimming took 11 bases from V and 0 from J, leaving 17 bases between them. CDR3 in amino acids: CAGCRAAYSNQPQHF. The CDR3 region has the DNA TGTGCCGGTTGCCGGGCAGCCTATAGCAATCAGCCCCAGCATTTT.

The table lists this clonotype with a few counts. In DNA form, the CDR3 reads TGCGCCAGCAGCCAAGAGGCCAGTCCGAACTATGGCTACACCTTC. Its translation: CASSQEASPNYGYTF. The rearrangement uses TRBV4-1 and TRBJ1-2; D not certain. Per germline, CDR1 MGHRA and CDR2 YSYEKL. The V and J ends lost 0 bases and 2 bases respectively, with 10 bases between them. The CDR3 totals 15 residues.